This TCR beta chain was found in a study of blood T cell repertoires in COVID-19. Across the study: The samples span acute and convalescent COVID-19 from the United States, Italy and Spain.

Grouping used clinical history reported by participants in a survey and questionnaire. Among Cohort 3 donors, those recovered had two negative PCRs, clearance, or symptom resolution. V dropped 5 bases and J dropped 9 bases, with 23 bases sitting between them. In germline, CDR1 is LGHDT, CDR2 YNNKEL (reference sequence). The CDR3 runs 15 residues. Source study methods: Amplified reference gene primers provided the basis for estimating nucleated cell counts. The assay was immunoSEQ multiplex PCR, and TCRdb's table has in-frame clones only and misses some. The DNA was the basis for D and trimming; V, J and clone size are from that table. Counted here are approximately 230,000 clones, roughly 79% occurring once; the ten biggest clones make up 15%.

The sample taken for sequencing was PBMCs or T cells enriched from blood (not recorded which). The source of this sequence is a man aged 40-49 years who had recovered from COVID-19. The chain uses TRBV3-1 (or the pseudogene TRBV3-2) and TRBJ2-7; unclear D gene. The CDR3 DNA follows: TGTGCCAGCAGCTCCAGCGCGGCCTTTCCCGGATGGCAGTACTTC. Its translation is CASSSSAAFPGWQYF.